Below, 18 T cell receptor beta chains from the same sample are listed, as sequenced in a study of T cells expressing NK-cell markers. TCRdb derives one entry per CDR3 protein from the 5' RACE reads, leaving out DNA. The sample data list 400,000 or so distinct CDR3 sequences. The specimen sequenced was blood T cells: a sorted CD56 or NKG2C T cell subset, CD4+ or CD8+ T cells, or bulk PBMC T cells (not recorded which). These receptor sequences come from a woman aged 50 to 65 in good health.

The rearrangement uses TRBV12-3 or TRBV12-4 and TRBJ1-4; TCRdb picks TRBD1, but there is no DNA to check that call. The CDR3 extends over 14 amino acids. The CDR3: CASKPGQGGEKLFF.

The V and J genes are TRBV29-1 and TRBJ1-3; TCRdb lists TRBD1, though no DNA is available to test this call. Germline V CDR1 and CDR2: SQVTM, ANQGSEA. The CDR3 contains 15 residues. Here the CDR3 reads CSVEVWDSSGNTIYF.

The chain employs TRBV5-4 and TRBJ2-1; TCRdb's D call, TRBD1, is unchecked because there is no DNA. This CDR3 is 15 amino acids long. Germline assignment: CDR1 SGHNT and CDR2 YYREEE (reference sequence). CDR3 sequence: CASIQTGPSYNEQFF.

J is TRBJ2-7 and V is TRBV20-1; the D call from TCRdb, TRBD2, cannot be confirmed without DNA. This CDR3 spans 14 amino acids. Germline CDR1 and CDR2: DFQATT and SNEGSKA (reference sequence). CDR3 loop: CSAQPSGSVYEQYF.

V and J are TRBV9 and TRBJ2-2. Germline loops: CDR1 SGDLS, CDR2 YYNGEE. The CDR3 is 12 residues long. The CDR3 loop reads CASRSSAGELFF.

J is TRBJ2-3 and V is TRBV12-3 or TRBV12-4; there is no DNA to check the TCRdb D call of TRBD1. The CDR3 is 18 amino acids. CDR3 amino acids: CASSPYAPSPAGTDTQYF.

J is TRBJ1-2 and V is TRBV28. CDR3 length equals 14 residues. Germline assignment: CDR1 MDHEN and CDR2 SYDVKM. The CDR3 region is CASDDAGRNYGYTF.

The gene calls are TRBV28 and TRBJ2-5; the TCRdb D gene call, TRBD2, has no DNA to confirm it. The CDR3 is made up of 18 amino acids. Germline values: CDR1 MDHEN, CDR2 SYDVKM. The CDR3 loop reads CASSLTGLAGGRWETQYF.

This sequence joins TRBV27 and TRBJ1-1; TCRdb proposes TRBD1, but this gene call is untestable without DNA. The germline CDR1 and CDR2 sequences are MNHEY and SMNVEV (reference sequence). The CDR3 consists of 15 residues. CDR3: CASSEQGAWNTEAFF.

The CDR3 is CATSDLTGATDTQYF. J is TRBJ2-3 and V is TRBV24-1; checking the TCRdb D call of TRBD1 is not possible without DNA. The germline V gene encodes CDR1 KGHDR and CDR2 SFDVKD. The CDR3 covers 15 residues.

This chain joins TRBV7-9 and TRBJ1-6. Germline loops: CDR1 SEHNR, CDR2 FQNEAQ (reference sequence). This CDR3 has 17 amino acids. The CDR3 loop is CASSASGRESVRSPLHF.

The J gene is TRBJ2-7, the V gene TRBV7-9; TCRdb outputs TRBD1, but without DNA this stays unchecked. The CDR3 consists of 14 residues. Germline CDR1 is SEHNR and CDR2 is FQNEAQ (reference sequence). The CDR3 sequence: CASSVQGPSYEQYF.

The chain couples TRBV9 to TRBJ2-3; TCRdb picks TRBD1, but there is no DNA to check that call. The germline CDR1 and CDR2 sequences are SGDLS and YYNGEE. CDR3 length: 17 residues. The CDR3: CASSVELMTPHTDTQYF.

This rearrangement joins TRBV10-3 to TRBJ2-1; no DNA is available, so the TRBD2 call from TCRdb remains unchecked. Per the germline V gene, CDR1 is ENHRY and CDR2 is SYGVKD. This CDR3 spans 13 amino acids. The CDR3 loop reads CASGTSGSNEQFF.

The chain recombines TRBV12-3 or TRBV12-4 with TRBJ2-7; with no DNA, the TCRdb D assignment of TRBD2 cannot be verified. This CDR3 is built from 15 residues. Here the CDR3 reads CASRPGLAGSYEQYF.

V and J are TRBV19 and TRBJ2-7; TCRdb proposes TRBD2, but this gene call is untestable without DNA. Germline loops: CDR1 LNHDA, CDR2 SQIVND (reference sequence). This CDR3 spans 13 amino acids. CDR3 sequence: CASSISLVYEQYF.

The chain joins TRBV7-8 to TRBJ2-5; with no DNA, the TCRdb D assignment of TRBD2 cannot be verified. CDR3 size: 16 residues. Germline V CDR1 and CDR2: SGHVS, FQNEAQ. CDR3 residues: CASSYVLAGDQETQYF.

The V and J genes are TRBV30 and TRBJ2-1. The CDR3 loop spans 16 amino acids. CDR1 and CDR2 from the germline V gene are GTSNPN and SVGIG (reference sequence). The chain's CDR3 is CAWSVYGLPNYNEQFF. The full variable domain, in which reference TRBV30 and TRBJ2-1 provide the parts outside the CDR3, is SQTIHQWPATLVQPVGSPLSLECTVEGTSNPNLYWYRQAAGRGLQLLFYSVGIGQISSEVPQNLSASRPQDRQFILSSKKLLLSDSGFYLCAWSVYGLPNYNEQFFGPGTRLTVL.